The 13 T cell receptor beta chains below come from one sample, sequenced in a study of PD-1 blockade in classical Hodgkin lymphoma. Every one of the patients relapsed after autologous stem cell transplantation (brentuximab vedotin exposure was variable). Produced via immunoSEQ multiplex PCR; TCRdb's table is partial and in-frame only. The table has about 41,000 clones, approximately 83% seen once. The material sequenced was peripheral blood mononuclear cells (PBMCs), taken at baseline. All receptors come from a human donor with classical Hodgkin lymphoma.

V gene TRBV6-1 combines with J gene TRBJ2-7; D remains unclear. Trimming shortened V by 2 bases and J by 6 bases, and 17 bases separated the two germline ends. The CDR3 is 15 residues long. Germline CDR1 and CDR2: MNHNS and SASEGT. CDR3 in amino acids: CASSENNRAPGEQYF. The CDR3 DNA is TGTGCCAGCAGTGAAAATAACCGGGCTCCTGGCGAGCAGTACTTC.

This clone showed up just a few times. The CDR3 region is CAISVTGRETQYF. The CDR3 DNA reads TGTGCCATCAGTGTGACAGGCCGAGAGACCCAGTACTTC. The chain joins TRBV10-3 to TRBJ2-5; perhaps TRBD1 as D (6 bases). This CDR3 has 13 amino acids. V was cut by 4 bases and J by 4 bases, with 10 bases left in between. CDR1 and CDR2 (germline): ENHRY, SYGVKD.

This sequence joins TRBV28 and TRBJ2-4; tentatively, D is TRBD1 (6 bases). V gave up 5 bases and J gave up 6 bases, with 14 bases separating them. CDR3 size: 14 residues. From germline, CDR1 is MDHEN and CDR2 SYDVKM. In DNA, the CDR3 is TGTGCCAGCAGTGTACAGGGAAGGGTAAACATTCAGTACTTC. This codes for CASSVQGRVNIQYF.

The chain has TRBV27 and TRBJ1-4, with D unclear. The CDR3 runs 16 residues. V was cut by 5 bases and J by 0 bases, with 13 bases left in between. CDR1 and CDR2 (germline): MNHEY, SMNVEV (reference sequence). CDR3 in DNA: TGTGCCAGCAGTCCGAGAACACAAGCAACTAATGAAAAACTGTTTTTT. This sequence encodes CASSPRTQATNEKLFF.

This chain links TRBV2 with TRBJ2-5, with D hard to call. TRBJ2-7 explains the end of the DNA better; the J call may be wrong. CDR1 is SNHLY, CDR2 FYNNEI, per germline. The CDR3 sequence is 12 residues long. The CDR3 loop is CASRAEAYEQYF. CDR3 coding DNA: TGTGCCAGCAGGGCAGAAGCCTACGAGCAGTACTTC.

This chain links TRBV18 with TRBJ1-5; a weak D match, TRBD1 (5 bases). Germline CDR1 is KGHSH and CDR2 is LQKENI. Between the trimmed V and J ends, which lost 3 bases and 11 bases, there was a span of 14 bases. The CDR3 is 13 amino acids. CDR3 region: CASSPLGESAQHF. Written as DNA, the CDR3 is TGTGCCAGCTCACCCCTGGGGGAGTCAGCCCAGCATTTT.

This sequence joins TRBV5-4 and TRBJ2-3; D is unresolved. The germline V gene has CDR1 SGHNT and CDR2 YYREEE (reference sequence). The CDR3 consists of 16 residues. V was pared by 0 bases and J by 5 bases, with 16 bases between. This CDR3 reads CASSLGQIITQDTQYF. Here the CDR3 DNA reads TGTGCCAGCAGCTTGGGACAAATCATAACACAAGATACGCAGTATTTT.

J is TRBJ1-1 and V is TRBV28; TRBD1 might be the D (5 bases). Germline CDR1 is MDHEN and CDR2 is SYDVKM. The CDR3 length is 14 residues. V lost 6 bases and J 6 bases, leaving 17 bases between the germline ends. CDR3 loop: CASSHNGGGPEAFF. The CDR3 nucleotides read TGTGCCAGCAGCCACAATGGGGGAGGCCCTGAAGCTTTCTTT.

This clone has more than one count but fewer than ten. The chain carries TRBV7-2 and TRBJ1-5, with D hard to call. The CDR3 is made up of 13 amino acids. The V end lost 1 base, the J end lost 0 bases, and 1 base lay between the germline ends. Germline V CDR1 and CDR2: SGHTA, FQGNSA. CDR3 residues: CASSLVSNQPQHF. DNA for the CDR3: TGTGCCAGCAGCTTAGTTAGCAATCAGCCCCAGCATTTT.

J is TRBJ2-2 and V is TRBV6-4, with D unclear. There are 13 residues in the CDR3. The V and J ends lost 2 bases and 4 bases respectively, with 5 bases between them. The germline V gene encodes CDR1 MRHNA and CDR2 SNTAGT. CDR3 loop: CASSDPPTGELFF. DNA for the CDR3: TGTGCCAGCAGTGACCCGCCCACCGGGGAGCTGTTTTTT.

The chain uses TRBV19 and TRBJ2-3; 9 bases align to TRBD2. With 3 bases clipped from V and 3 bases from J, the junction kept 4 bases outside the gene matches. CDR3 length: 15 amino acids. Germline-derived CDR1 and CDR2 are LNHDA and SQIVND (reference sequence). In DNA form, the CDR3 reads TGTGCCAGTAGTATTGGAGCGGGAGGAACAGATACGCAGTATTTT. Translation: CASSIGAGGTDTQYF.

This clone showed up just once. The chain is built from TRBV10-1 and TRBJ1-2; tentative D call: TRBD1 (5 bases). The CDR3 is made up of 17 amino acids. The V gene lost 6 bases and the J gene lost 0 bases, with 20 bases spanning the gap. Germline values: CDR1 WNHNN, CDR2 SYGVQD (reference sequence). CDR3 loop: CASRDRDPLTSNYGYTF. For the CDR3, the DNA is TGCGCCAGCAGAGACCGGGACCCCCTCACCTCTAACTATGGCTACACCTTC.

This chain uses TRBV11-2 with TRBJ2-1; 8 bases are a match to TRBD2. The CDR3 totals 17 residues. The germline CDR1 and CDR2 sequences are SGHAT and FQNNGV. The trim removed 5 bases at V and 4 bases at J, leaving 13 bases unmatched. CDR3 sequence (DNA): TGTGCCAGCAGCCGCAGCGGGAGAGGTCCCCCTTACAATGAGCAGTTCTTC. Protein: CASSRSGRGPPYNEQFF.